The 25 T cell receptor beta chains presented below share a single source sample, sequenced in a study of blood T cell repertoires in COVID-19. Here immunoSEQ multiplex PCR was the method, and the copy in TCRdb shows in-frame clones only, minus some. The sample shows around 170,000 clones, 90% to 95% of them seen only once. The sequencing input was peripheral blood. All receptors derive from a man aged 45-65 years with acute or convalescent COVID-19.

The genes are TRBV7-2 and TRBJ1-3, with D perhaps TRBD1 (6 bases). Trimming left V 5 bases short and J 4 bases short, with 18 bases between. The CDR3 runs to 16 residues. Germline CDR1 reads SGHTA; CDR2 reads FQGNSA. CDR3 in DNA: TGTGCCAGCAGCCCTAGACAGGCGCCTGGGGGAAACACCATATATTTT. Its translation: CASSPRQAPGGNTIYF. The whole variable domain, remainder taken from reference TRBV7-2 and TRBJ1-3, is GAGVSQSPSNKVTEKGKDVELRCDPISGHTALYWYRQSLGQGLEFLIYFQGNSAPDKSGLPSDRFSAERTGGSVSTLTIQRTQQEDSAVYLCASSPRQAPGGNTIYFGEGSWLTVV.

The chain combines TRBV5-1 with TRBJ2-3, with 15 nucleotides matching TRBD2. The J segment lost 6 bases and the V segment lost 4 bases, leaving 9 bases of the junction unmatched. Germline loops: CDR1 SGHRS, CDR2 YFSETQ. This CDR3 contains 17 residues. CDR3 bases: TGCGCCAGCAGCCAGAGGACTAGCGGGAGGGCTGGCGATACGCAGTATTTT. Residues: CASSQRTSGRAGDTQYF.

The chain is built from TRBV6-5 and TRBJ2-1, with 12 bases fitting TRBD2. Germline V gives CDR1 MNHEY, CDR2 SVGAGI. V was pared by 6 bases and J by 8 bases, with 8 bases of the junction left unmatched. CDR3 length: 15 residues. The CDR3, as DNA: TGTGCCAGCAGGATGACTAGCGGGGGTGTTTATGAGCAGTTCTTC. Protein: CASRMTSGGVYEQFF.

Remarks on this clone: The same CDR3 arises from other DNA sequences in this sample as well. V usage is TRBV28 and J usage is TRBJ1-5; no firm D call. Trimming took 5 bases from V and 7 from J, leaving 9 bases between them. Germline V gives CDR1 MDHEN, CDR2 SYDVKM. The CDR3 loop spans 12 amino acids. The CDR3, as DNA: TGTGCCAGCAGTCCCGGAGGCCAGCCCCAGCATTTT. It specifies CASSPGGQPQHF.

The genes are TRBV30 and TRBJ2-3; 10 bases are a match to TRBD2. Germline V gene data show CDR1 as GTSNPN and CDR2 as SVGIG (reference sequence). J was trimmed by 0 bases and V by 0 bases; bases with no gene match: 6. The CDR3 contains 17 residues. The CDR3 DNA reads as TGTGCCTGGAGTGTACTAAGGACTAGCGGAAGCACAGATACGCAGTATTTT. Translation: CAWSVLRTSGSTDTQYF.

The CDR3 loop reads CASSGRTGELYNSPLHF. The CDR3 DNA follows: TGTGCCAGCAGCGGGCGGACAGGGGAACTTTATAATTCACCCCTCCACTTT. The chain combines TRBV7-9 with TRBJ1-6, with 9 nucleotides matching TRBD1. V gave up 5 bases and J gave up 4 bases; unmatched junction bases: 9. Germline CDR1 and CDR2: SEHNR and FQNEAQ (reference sequence). The CDR3 is 17 residues long.

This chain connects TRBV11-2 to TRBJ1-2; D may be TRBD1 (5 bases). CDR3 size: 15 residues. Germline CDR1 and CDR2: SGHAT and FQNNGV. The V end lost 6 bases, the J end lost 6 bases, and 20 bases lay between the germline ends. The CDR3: CASRGRGGQRDGYTF. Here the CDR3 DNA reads TGTGCCAGCAGGGGGAGGGGAGGGCAGCGTGATGGCTACACCTTC.

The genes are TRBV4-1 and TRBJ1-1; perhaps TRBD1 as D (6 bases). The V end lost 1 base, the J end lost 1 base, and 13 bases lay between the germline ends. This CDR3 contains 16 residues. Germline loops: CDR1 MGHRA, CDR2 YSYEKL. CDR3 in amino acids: CASSQVGTRGNTEAFF. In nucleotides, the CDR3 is TGCGCCAGCAGCCAAGTTGGGACCAGGGGGAACACTGAAGCTTTCTTT.

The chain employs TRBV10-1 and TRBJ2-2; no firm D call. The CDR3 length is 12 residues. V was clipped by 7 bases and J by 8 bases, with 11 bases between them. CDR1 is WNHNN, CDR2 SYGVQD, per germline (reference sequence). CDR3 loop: CASMSFEGELFF. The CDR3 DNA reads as TGCGCCAGCATGTCCTTTGAGGGGGAGCTGTTTTTT.

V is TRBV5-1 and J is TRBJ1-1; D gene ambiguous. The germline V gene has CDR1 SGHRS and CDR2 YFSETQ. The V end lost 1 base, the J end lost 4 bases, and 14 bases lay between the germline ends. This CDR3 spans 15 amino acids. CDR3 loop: CASSLFRDRGTEAFF. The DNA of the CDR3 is TGCGCCAGCAGCTTGTTTAGGGATCGGGGCACTGAAGCTTTCTTT.

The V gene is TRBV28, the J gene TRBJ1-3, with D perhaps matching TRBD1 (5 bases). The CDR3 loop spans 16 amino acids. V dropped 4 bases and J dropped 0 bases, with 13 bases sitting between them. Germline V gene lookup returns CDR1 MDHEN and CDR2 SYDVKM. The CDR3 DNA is TGTGCCAGCAGTTCCGGGGGGTTTAACTCTGGAAACACCATATATTTT. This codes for CASSSGGFNSGNTIYF.

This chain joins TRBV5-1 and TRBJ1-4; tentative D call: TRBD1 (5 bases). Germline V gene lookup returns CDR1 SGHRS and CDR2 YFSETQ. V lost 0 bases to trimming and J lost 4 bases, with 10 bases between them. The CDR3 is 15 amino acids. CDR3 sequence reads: CASSLGQSFNEKLFF. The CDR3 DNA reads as TGCGCCAGCAGCTTGGGACAGAGTTTTAATGAAAAACTGTTTTTT. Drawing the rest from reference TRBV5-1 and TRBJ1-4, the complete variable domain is KAGVTQTPRYLIKTRGQQVTLSCSPISGHRSVSWYQQTPGQGLQFLFEYFSETQRNKGNFPGRFSGRQFSNSRSEMNVSTLELGDSALYLCASSLGQSFNEKLFFGSGTQLSVL.

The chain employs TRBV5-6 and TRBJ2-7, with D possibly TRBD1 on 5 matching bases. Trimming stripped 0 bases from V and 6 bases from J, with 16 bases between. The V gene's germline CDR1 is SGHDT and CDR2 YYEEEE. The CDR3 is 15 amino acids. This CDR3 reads CASSLGQGWSFEQYF. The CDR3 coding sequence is TGTGCCAGCAGCTTGGGCCAGGGTTGGTCGTTCGAGCAGTACTTC.

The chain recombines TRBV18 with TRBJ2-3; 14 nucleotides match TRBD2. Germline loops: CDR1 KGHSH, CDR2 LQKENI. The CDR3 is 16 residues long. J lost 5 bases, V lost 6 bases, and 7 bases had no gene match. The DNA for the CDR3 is TGTGCCAGCTCTCGACTAGCGGGAGGGCCCGGAGATACGCAGTATTTT. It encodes CASSRLAGGPGDTQYF.

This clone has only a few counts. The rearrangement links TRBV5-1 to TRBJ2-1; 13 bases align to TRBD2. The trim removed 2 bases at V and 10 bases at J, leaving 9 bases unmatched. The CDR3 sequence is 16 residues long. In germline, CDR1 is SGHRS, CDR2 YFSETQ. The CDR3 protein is CASSFTSGRALVEQFF. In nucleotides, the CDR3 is TGCGCCAGCAGCTTTACTAGCGGGAGGGCCTTAGTGGAGCAGTTCTTC.

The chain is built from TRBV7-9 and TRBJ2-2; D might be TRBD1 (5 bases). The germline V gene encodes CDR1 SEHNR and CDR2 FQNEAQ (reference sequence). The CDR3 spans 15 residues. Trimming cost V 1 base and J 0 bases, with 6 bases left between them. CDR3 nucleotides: TGTGCCAGCAGCTTAGGGACACCGAACACCGGGGAGCTGTTTTTT. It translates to CASSLGTPNTGELFF.

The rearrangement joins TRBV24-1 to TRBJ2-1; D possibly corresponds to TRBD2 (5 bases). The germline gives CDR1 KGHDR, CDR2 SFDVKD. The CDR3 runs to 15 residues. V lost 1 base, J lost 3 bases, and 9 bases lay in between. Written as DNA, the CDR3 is TGTGCCACCAGTGATTTTGCGGGCGACTACAATGAGCAGTTCTTC. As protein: CATSDFAGDYNEQFF.

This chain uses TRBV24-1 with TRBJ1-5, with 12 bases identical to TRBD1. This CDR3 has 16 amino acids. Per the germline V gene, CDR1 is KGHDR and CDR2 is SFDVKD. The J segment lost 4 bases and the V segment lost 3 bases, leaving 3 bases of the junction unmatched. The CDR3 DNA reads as TGTGCCACCAGTGATGGGGACAGGGGGCTTAATCAGCCCCAGCATTTT. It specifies CATSDGDRGLNQPQHF.

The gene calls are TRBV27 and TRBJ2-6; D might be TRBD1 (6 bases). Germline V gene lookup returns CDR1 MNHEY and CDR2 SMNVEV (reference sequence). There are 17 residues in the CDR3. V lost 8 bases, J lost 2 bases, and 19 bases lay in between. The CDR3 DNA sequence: TGTGCCAGCCTACCCTACCTCGGACAGACTGGGGCCAACGTCCTGACTTTC. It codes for CASLPYLGQTGANVLTF.

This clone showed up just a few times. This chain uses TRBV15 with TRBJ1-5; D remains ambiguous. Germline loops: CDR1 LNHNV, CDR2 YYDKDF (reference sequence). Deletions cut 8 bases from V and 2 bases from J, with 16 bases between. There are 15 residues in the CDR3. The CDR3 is CATSDGPGRNQPQHF. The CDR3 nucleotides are TGTGCCACCTCCGACGGCCCAGGTCGCAATCAGCCCCAGCATTTT.

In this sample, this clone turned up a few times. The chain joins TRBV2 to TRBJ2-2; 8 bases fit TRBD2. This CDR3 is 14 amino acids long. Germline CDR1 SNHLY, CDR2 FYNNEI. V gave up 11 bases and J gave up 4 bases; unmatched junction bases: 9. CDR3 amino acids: CASGVAGGTGELFF. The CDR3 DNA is TGTGCCTCGGGGGTTGCGGGGGGCACCGGGGAGCTGTTTTTT.

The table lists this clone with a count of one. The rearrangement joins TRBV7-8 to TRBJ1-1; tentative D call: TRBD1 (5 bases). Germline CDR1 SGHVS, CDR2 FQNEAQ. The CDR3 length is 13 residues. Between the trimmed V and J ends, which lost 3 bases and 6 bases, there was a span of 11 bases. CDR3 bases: TGTGCCAGCAGCTTGGGAGGGGAGGCTGAAGCTTTCTTT. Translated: CASSLGGEAEAFF.

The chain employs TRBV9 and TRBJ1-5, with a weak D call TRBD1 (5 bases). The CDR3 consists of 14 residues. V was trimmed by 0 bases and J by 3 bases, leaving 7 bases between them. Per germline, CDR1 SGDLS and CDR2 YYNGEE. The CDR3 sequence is CASSVEDINQPQHF. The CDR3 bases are TGTGCCAGCAGCGTAGAGGACATCAATCAGCCCCAGCATTTT.

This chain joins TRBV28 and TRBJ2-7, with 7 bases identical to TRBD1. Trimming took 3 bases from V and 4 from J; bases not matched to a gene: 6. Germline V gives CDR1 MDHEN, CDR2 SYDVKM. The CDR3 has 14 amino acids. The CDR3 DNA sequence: TGTGCCAGCAGTTTTCCCGGGACAGTTTACGAGCAGTACTTC. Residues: CASSFPGTVYEQYF.

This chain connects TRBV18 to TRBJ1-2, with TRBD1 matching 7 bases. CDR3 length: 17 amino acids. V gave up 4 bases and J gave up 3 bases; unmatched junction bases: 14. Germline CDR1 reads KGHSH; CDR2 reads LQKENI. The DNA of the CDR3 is TGTGCCAGCTCACTTCAGAGGGGCAGGGGGTATCACTATGGCTACACCTTC. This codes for CASSLQRGRGYHYGYTF. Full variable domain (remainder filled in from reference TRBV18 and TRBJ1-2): NAGVMQNPRHLVRRRGQEARLRCSPMKGHSHVYWYRQLPEEGLKFMVYLQKENIIDESGMPKERFSAEFPKEGPSILRIQQVVRGDSAAYFCASSLQRGRGYHYGYTFGSGTRLTVV.